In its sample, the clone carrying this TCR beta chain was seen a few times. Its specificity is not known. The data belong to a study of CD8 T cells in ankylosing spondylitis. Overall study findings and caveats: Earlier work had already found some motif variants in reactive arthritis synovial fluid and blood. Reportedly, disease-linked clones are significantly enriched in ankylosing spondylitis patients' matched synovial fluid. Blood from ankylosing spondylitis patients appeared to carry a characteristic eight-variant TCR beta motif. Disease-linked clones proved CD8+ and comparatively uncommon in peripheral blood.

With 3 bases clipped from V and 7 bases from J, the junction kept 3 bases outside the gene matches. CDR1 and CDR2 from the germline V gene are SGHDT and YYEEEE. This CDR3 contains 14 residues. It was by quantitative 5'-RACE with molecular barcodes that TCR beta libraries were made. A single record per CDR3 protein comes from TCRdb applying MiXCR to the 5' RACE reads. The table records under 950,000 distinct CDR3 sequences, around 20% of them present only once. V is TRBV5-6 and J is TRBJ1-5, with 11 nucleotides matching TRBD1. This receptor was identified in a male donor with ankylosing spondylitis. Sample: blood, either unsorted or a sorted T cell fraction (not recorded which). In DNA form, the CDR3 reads TGTGCCAGCAGCTACGGACAGGGGGCCCAGCCCCAGCATTTT. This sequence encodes CASSYGQGAQPQHF.